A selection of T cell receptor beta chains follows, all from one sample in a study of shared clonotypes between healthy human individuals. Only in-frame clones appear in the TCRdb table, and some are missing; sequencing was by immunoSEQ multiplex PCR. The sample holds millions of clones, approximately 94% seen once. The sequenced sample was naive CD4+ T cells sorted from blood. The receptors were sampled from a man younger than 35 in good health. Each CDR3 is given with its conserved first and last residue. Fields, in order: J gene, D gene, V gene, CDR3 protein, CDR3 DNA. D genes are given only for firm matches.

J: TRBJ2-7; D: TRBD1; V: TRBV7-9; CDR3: CASSFRGLGYEQYF; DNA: TGTGCCAGCAGCTTCAGGGGGCTGGGGTACGAGCAGTACTTC
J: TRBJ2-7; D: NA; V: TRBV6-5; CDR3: CASSLGRGSYEQYF; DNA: TGTGCCAGCAGCCTCGGCAGAGGCTCCTACGAGCAGTACTTC
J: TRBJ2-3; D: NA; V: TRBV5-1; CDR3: CASRQGPGVSDTQYF; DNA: TGCGCCAGCAGACAGGGGCCGGGGGTGTCAGATACGCAGTATTTT
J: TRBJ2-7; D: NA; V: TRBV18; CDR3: CASSPPWQGSGEQYF; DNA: TGTGCCAGCTCACCACCGTGGCAGGGGTCGGGGGAGCAGTACTTC
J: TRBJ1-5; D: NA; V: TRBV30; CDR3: CAWSGQSNQPQHF; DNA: TGTGCCTGGAGCGGACAGTCTAATCAGCCCCAGCATTTT
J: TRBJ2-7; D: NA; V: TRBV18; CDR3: CASSPPKVNEQYF; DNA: TGTGCCAGCTCACCACCGAAAGTGAACGAGCAGTACTTC
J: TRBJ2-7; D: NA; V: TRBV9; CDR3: CASSVLGDSSYEQYF; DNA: TGTGCCAGCAGCGTACTCGGAGACAGCTCCTACGAGCAGTACTTC
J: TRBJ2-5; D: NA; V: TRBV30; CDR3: CAWSYRAPETQYF; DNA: TGTGCCTGGAGTTACCGGGCCCCCGAGACCCAGTACTTC
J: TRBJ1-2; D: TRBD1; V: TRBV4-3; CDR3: CASSRDDRAGYTF; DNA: TGCGCCAGCAGCCGAGACGACAGGGCTGGCTACACCTTC
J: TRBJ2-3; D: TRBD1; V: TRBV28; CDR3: CASSPRQGFTDTQYF; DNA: TGTGCCAGCAGTCCGAGACAGGGGTTCACAGATACGCAGTATTTT
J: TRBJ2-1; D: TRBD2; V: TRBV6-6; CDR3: CASRLLAGDYNEQFF; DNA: TGTGCCAGCAGATTACTAGCGGGCGACTACAATGAGCAGTTCTTC
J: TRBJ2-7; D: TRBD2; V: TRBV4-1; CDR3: CASSQPTSGKNYEQYF; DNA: TGCGCCAGCAGCCAACCGACTAGCGGGAAGAACTACGAGCAGTACTTC
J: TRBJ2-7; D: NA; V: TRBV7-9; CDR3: CASSPSFGAYEQYF; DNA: TGTGCCAGCAGCCCCAGTTTCGGTGCCTACGAGCAGTACTTC
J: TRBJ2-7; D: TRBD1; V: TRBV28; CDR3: CASSQGYQQYF; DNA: TGTGCCAGCTCACAGGGGTATCAGCAGTACTTC
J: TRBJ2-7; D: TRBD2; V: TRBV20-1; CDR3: CSASGGGEQYF; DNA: TGCAGTGCTAGTGGGGGGGGCGAGCAGTACTTC
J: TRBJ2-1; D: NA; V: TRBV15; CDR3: CATSRDPSGRYNEQFF; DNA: TGTGCCACCAGCAGAGATCCGAGCGGGCGCTACAATGAGCAGTTCTTC
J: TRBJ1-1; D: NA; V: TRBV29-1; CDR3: CSVGAGDLTEAFF; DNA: TGCAGCGTTGGGGCGGGAGATTTGACTGAAGCTTTCTTT
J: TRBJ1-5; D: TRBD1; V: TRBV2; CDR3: CASSEGQGLRQPQHF; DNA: TGTGCCAGCAGTGAGGGACAGGGGTTGCGTCAGCCCCAGCATTTT
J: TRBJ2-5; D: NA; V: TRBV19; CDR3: CASSPGVLQTQYF; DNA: TGTGCCAGTAGTCCCGGCGTACTACAGACCCAGTACTTC